The 7 T cell receptor beta chains below were found in one sample sequenced in a study of blood T cell repertoires in COVID-19. The protocol was immunoSEQ multiplex PCR, while the TCRdb copy is restricted to in-frame clones and leaves out a portion. The sample lists under 200,000 clones; approximately 87% were seen once. The specimen sequenced was peripheral blood. Every receptor here comes from a woman aged 70-85 years with acute or convalescent COVID-19.

The rearrangement uses TRBV10-2 and TRBJ1-1, with D perhaps matching TRBD1 (6 bases). V was clipped by 4 bases and J by 1 base, with 10 bases between them. The CDR3 is made up of 14 amino acids. Germline loops: CDR1 WSHSY, CDR2 SAAADI. The CDR3 region has the DNA TGCGCCAGCAGTGGCCGGGACACGAACACTGAAGCTTTCTTT. It yields the protein CASSGRDTNTEAFF.

The V call is TRBV5-6, the J call TRBJ2-7, with 8 bases aligning to TRBD1. The junction had 2 bases not matched to a gene; V was cut back by 3 bases and J by 0 bases. Germline CDR1 SGHDT, CDR2 YYEEEE. This CDR3 has 14 residues. CDR3 amino acids: CASSSTGASYEQYF. The CDR3 bases are TGTGCCAGCAGCTCGACAGGGGCCTCCTACGAGCAGTACTTC.

This chain uses TRBV28 with TRBJ2-2, with 7 bases lining up with TRBD2. The CDR3 totals 15 residues. CDR1 MDHEN and CDR2 SYDVKM come from the germline V gene. V gave up 11 bases and J gave up 1 base; unmatched junction bases: 10. CDR3 in amino acids: CAARASGMNTGELFF. In DNA, the CDR3 is TGTGCCGCAAGGGCTAGCGGAATGAACACCGGGGAGCTGTTTTTT.

J is TRBJ1-1 and V is TRBV7-2; D remains unclear. The CDR3 extends over 13 amino acids. The germline V gene encodes CDR1 SGHTA and CDR2 FQGNSA. The V gene lost 7 bases and the J gene lost 1 base, with 10 bases spanning the gap. The CDR3 coding sequence is TGTGCCAGCACCTTGAGATGGAACACTGAAGCTTTCTTT. It yields the protein CASTLRWNTEAFF.

The genes are TRBV27 and TRBJ2-4; 11 nucleotides agree with TRBD1. After removal of 8 bases from V and 5 bases from J, the junction contained 2 bases not matched to a gene. This CDR3 has 13 amino acids. Germline V gene lookup returns CDR1 MNHEY and CDR2 SMNVEV (reference sequence). This chain's CDR3 is CASQGQGENIQYF. CDR3 nucleotide sequence: TGTGCCAGCCAGGGACAGGGGGAAAACATTCAGTACTTC.

The chain employs TRBV7-2 and TRBJ2-7; 8 positions agree with TRBD2. The junction had 12 bases not matched to a gene; V was cut back by 7 bases and J by 4 bases. This CDR3 spans 15 amino acids. Germline CDR1 and CDR2: SGHTA and FQGNSA. The CDR3 here is CASTLRAGGTYEQYF. CDR3 DNA: TGTGCCAGCACCCTCCGGGCGGGAGGTACTTACGAGCAGTACTTC.

The chain combines TRBV5-6 with TRBJ1-1, with TRBD1 as a possible D gene (5 bases). Germline V gives CDR1 SGHDT, CDR2 YYEEEE. The CDR3 extends over 15 amino acids. The ends were cut back, 5 bases at V and 5 bases at J, with 19 bases in the middle. The CDR3 nucleotides read TGTGCCAGCAGAGGGTGGGGCGCCCGGTGGACTGAAGCTTTCTTT. Protein sequence: CASRGWGARWTEAFF.